One sample yielded the 31 T cell receptor beta chains listed below, sequenced in a study of T cell clonotyping in hematopoietic cell transplantation. The time point is: recipient sample about 28 days before transplant, after cytoreduction. Sequencing was performed with immunoSEQ multiplex PCR; in TCRdb, only in-frame clones are kept and a portion is missing. The sample records around 27,000 clones, roughly 71% being singletons. Here the sequenced sample was peripheral blood mononuclear cells, taken before stem cell transplant. The receptors were sampled from a man aged 45-60 years with myelodysplastic syndrome. Some clones in this sample may be carry-over from other donors' samples.

The chain is built from TRBV20-1 and TRBJ1-4; D is ambiguous. Germline assignment: CDR1 DFQATT and CDR2 SNEGSKA (reference sequence). This CDR3 is 11 amino acids long. The ends were cut back, 3 bases at V and 6 bases at J, with 5 bases in the middle. CDR3 sequence (DNA): TGCAGTGCTAGGAATTATGAAAAACTGTTTTTT. Translation gives CSARNYEKLFF.

Within the sample, this clone is medium-sized (0.01 to 0.1%). The chain recombines TRBV5-6 with TRBJ2-1; D is perhaps TRBD2 (5 bases). V dropped 6 bases and J dropped 8 bases, with 18 bases sitting between them. Per the germline V gene, CDR1 is SGHDT and CDR2 is YYEEEE. The CDR3 has 14 amino acids. The CDR3 here is CASNPWGERDEQFF. The CDR3, as DNA: TGTGCCAGCAACCCCTGGGGAGAGCGAGATGAGCAGTTCTTC. The whole variable domain, filled in from reference TRBV5-6 and TRBJ2-1, reads DAGVTQSPTHLIKTRGQQVTLRCSPKSGHDTVSWYQQALGQGPQFIFQYYEEEERQRGNFPDRFSGHQFPNYSSELNVNALLLGDSALYLCASNPWGERDEQFFGPGTRLTVL.

This clone appeared a few times. CDR3 coding DNA: TGTGCCAGCAGCCAAGGCCTCGGGTCACCCCTCCACTTT. Its translation is CASSQGLGSPLHF. The chain joins TRBV4-2 to TRBJ1-6; D is unresolved. This CDR3 spans 13 amino acids. CDR1 is LGHNA and CDR2 is YNFKEQ in the germline V gene. V was clipped by 1 base and J by 10 bases, with 8 bases between them.

This clone was seen a handful of times. The CDR3 protein is CASSVETGSGNTIYF. The CDR3 DNA reads as TGTGCCAGCAGCGTAGAGACAGGGTCTGGAAACACCATATATTTT. V and J are TRBV9 and TRBJ1-3, with 7 bases that match TRBD1. From germline, CDR1 is SGDLS and CDR2 YYNGEE. The CDR3 totals 15 residues. Trimming took 0 bases from V and 1 from J; bases not matched to a gene: 1.

The V and J genes are TRBV29-1 and TRBJ2-5; D gene uncertain. The length of the CDR3 is 12 residues. V lost 3 bases and J lost 0, with 5 bases in between. Germline-derived CDR1 and CDR2 are SQVTM and ANQGSEA. This CDR3 is CSVDGYQETQYF. The CDR3 DNA follows: TGCAGCGTTGATGGCTACCAAGAGACCCAGTACTTC.

The chain carries TRBV25-1 and TRBJ2-7, with TRBD1 matching 7 bases. The germline V gene has CDR1 MGHDK and CDR2 SYGVNS. V shed 2 bases and J 3 bases; nucleotides not matched to a gene: 1. There are 13 residues in the CDR3. CDR3 residues: CASSEDRDYEQYF. Written as DNA, the CDR3 is TGTGCCAGCAGTGAAGACAGGGACTACGAGCAGTACTTC.

The genes are TRBV7-2 and TRBJ1-5; 8 bases are a match to TRBD1. The junction had 2 bases not matched to a gene; V was cut back by 1 base and J by 3 bases. Germline V CDR1 and CDR2: SGHTA, FQGNSA. CDR3 length equals 15 residues. The CDR3 DNA reads TGTGCCAGCAGCTTAGTGGGACAGGTCAATCAGCCCCAGCATTTT. Its translation: CASSLVGQVNQPQHF.

The CDR3 nucleotides read TGTGCCTGGAGAGGTCCCCCCTTAGAGACCCAGTACTTC. Translation gives CAWRGPPLETQYF. This chain connects TRBV30 to TRBJ2-5; D gene unclear. Trimming cost V 3 bases and J 4 bases, with 12 bases left between them. This CDR3 is built from 13 residues. Per the germline V gene, CDR1 is GTSNPN and CDR2 is SVGIG (reference sequence).

This sequence joins TRBV6-1 and TRBJ1-5; D possibly corresponds to TRBD1 (5 bases). V lost 4 bases and J 3 bases, leaving 13 bases between the germline ends. The germline gives CDR1 MNHNS, CDR2 SASEGT. The CDR3 is made up of 15 amino acids. CDR3 nucleotides: TGTGCCAGCAGTGTGGAGGGGTTGAACAATCAGCCCCAGCATTTT. Its translation: CASSVEGLNNQPQHF.

The chain joins TRBV25-1 to TRBJ2-5; 10 nucleotides agree with TRBD2. From germline, CDR1 is MGHDK and CDR2 SYGVNS. Trimming at V came to 1 base and at J to 5 bases, leaving 4 bases not matched to a gene. The CDR3 is 15 amino acids. The CDR3 DNA follows: TGTGCCAGCAGTGAATTGAGCGGGGGGGTGGAGACCCAGTACTTC. It encodes CASSELSGGVETQYF.

A few counts support this clone. This sequence joins TRBV6-1 and TRBJ1-6, with D unclear. The CDR3 spans 15 residues. Trimming took 4 bases from V and 10 from J, leaving 17 bases between them. Germline V gives CDR1 MNHNS, CDR2 SASEGT. The CDR3 loop reads CASSGESILSSPLHF. CDR3 coding DNA: TGTGCCAGCAGTGGGGAATCTATCCTCTCCTCACCCCTCCACTTT.

The rearrangement links TRBV6-1 to TRBJ1-1; the D is unclear. Germline V CDR1 and CDR2: MNHNS, SASEGT. Trimming left V 8 bases short and J 1 base short, with 8 bases between. The CDR3 is 12 amino acids. The CDR3 is CASQETNTEAFF. The CDR3 DNA sequence: TGTGCCAGCCAAGAGACGAACACTGAAGCTTTCTTT.

The chain employs TRBV30 and TRBJ1-5; D is ambiguous. CDR1 and CDR2 (germline): GTSNPN, SVGIG (reference sequence). The ends were cut back, 2 bases at V and 0 bases at J, with 11 bases in the middle. The CDR3 spans 15 residues. In DNA form, the CDR3 reads TGTGCCTGGAGTCCCCGCGGATATAGCAATCAGCCCCAGCATTTT. Translated, it gives CAWSPRGYSNQPQHF.

The chain combines TRBV2 with TRBJ2-1; TRBD1 matches at 10 bases. The CDR3 has 16 residues. Losses at the gene ends were 2 bases for V and 6 bases for J; bases not matched to a gene: 7. In germline, CDR1 is SNHLY, CDR2 FYNNEI. CDR3 in amino acids: CASSEIGTGVGNEQFF. The CDR3 DNA follows: TGTGCCAGCAGTGAAATTGGGACAGGGGTTGGCAATGAGCAGTTCTTC. The variable domain in full, with the rest retrieved from reference TRBV2 and TRBJ2-1, is EPEVTQTPSHQVTQMGQEVILRCVPISNHLYFYWYRQILGQKVEFLVSFYNNEISEKSEIFDDQFSVERPDGSNFTLKIRSTKLEDSAMYFCASSEIGTGVGNEQFFGPGTRLTVL.

The chain recombines TRBV4-2 with TRBJ2-4, with 8 bases aligning to TRBD1. The CDR3 sequence is 15 residues long. V trimming: 4 bases; J trimming: 3 bases; junction bases outside the gene matches: 5. Germline-derived CDR1 and CDR2 are LGHNA and YNFKEQ. The CDR3 nucleotides read TGTGCCAGCAGCCCCGGGACAGGAGACAAAAACATTCAGTACTTC. This codes for CASSPGTGDKNIQYF.

This clone came up a few times. The rearrangement uses TRBV27 and TRBJ1-2; 9 bases map to TRBD1. The trim removed 5 bases at V and 4 bases at J, leaving 8 bases unmatched. CDR1 is MNHEY, CDR2 SMNVEV, per germline (reference sequence). The CDR3 totals 15 residues. The CDR3: CASSPSTGGTYGYTF. For the CDR3, the DNA is TGTGCCAGCAGTCCATCGACAGGGGGGACCTATGGCTACACCTTC.

The V and J genes are TRBV7-2 and TRBJ2-1, with 7 bases that match TRBD1. V was pared by 3 bases and J by 2 bases, with 4 bases of the junction left unmatched. CDR1 and CDR2 from the germline V gene are SGHTA and FQGNSA. This CDR3 is built from 15 residues. CDR3 loop: CASSFDRATYNEQFF. CDR3 sequence (DNA): TGTGCCAGCAGCTTCGACAGGGCTACCTACAATGAGCAGTTCTTC.

This clone appeared a few times. The J gene is TRBJ2-1, the V gene TRBV11-2, with 9 bases fitting TRBD2. The CDR3 spans 12 residues. J lost 15 bases, V lost 3 bases, and 6 bases had no gene match. Per germline, CDR1 SGHAT and CDR2 FQNNGV. Written as DNA, the CDR3 is TGTGCCAGCAGCTTGAGTGGGGGACTAGCGTTCTTC. This sequence encodes CASSLSGGLAFF.

This chain joins TRBV2 and TRBJ1-6; D is perhaps TRBD1 (5 bases). The V gene lost 7 bases and the J gene lost 11 bases, with 15 bases spanning the gap. This CDR3 is 13 amino acids long. The germline V gene encodes CDR1 SNHLY and CDR2 FYNNEI. The DNA for the CDR3 is TGTGCCAGCAATGCAGGGACCTCTGCACCCCTCCACTTT. Translation gives CASNAGTSAPLHF.

The V gene is TRBV25-1, the J gene TRBJ1-2, with D possibly matching TRBD1 (6 bases). The CDR3 sequence is 13 residues long. Germline V gives CDR1 MGHDK, CDR2 SYGVNS. Deletions cut 5 bases from V and 5 bases from J, with 12 bases between. Written as DNA, the CDR3 is TGTGCCAGCAGTCCCGGGACATCATATGGCTACACCTTC. It yields the protein CASSPGTSYGYTF.

V and J are TRBV4-2 and TRBJ2-7, with 11 bases that match TRBD1. The CDR3 is made up of 16 amino acids. J gave up 3 bases and V 4 bases, and 8 bases lay outside the gene matches. The germline gives CDR1 LGHNA, CDR2 YNFKEQ. The chain's CDR3 is CASSRLGQGVNYEQYF. The CDR3, as DNA: TGTGCCAGCAGCCGCCTGGGACAGGGGGTAAACTACGAGCAGTACTTC.

The chain recombines TRBV29-1 with TRBJ1-5; D gene uncertain. This CDR3 is 13 amino acids long. The V gene lost 5 bases and the J gene lost 2 bases, with 10 bases spanning the gap. The V gene's germline CDR1 is SQVTM and CDR2 ANQGSEA. CDR3 protein: CSVRDSGNQPQHF. The CDR3 nucleotides are TGCAGCGTTCGGGATTCCGGCAATCAGCCCCAGCATTTT.

The genes are TRBV7-2 and TRBJ2-2; 7 bases fit TRBD1. J was trimmed by 7 bases and V by 5 bases; bases with no gene match: 10. The germline CDR1 and CDR2 sequences are SGHTA and FQGNSA. CDR3 size: 15 residues. CDR3 DNA sequence: TGTGCCAGCAGCGTTAACAGGGGCTATGGCGGGGAGCTGTTTTTT. Its translation is CASSVNRGYGGELFF.

V is TRBV7-2 and J is TRBJ1-5; D gene uncertain. V gave up 5 bases and J gave up 2 bases, with 10 bases separating them. Germline-derived CDR1 and CDR2 are SGHTA and FQGNSA. The CDR3 loop spans 14 amino acids. This chain's CDR3 is CASSPVSGNQPQHF. Written as DNA, the CDR3 is TGTGCCAGCAGCCCGGTAAGCGGCAATCAGCCCCAGCATTTT.

This chain connects TRBV5-6 to TRBJ2-7, with 9 bases fitting TRBD1. The length of the CDR3 is 14 residues. Looked up from germline, CDR1 is SGHDT and CDR2 is YYEEEE. V trimming: 5 bases; J trimming: 3 bases; junction bases outside the gene matches: 6. In DNA form, the CDR3 reads TGTGCCAGCAGGTCCGGGACAGGGAGCTACGAGCAGTACTTC. Encoded protein: CASRSGTGSYEQYF.

CDR3 residues: CASSVTGTSGGLYNEQFF. CDR3 DNA sequence: TGTGCCAGCAGCGTGACCGGGACTAGCGGGGGGTTATACAATGAGCAGTTCTTC. The genes are TRBV7-8 and TRBJ2-1; 15 bases align to TRBD2. J lost 4 bases, V lost 5 bases, and 9 bases had no gene match. Germline V gene data show CDR1 as SGHVS and CDR2 as FQNEAQ. CDR3 length: 18 amino acids.

The chain couples TRBV7-2 to TRBJ2-7; TRBD2 matches 8 bases. The CDR3 runs 14 residues. Losses at the gene ends were 7 bases for V and 4 bases for J; bases not matched to a gene: 9. CDR1 and CDR2 from the germline V gene are SGHTA and FQGNSA. In DNA, the CDR3 is TGTGCCAGCAACCTCGGACTAGCCCCGTACGAGCAGTACTTC. It encodes CASNLGLAPYEQYF.

J is TRBJ2-5 and V is TRBV29-1; D might be TRBD1 (5 bases). Judging by the DNA end, TRBJ2-7 fits better; the J call may be wrong. CDR1 SQVTM and CDR2 ANQGSEA come from the germline V gene. The CDR3 loop spans 16 amino acids. CDR3 sequence (DNA): TGCAGCGTTGAAGGGGGCAGCTTATCTTCCTCCTACGAGCAGTACTTC. The encoded protein is CSVEGGSLSSSYEQYF.

V and J are TRBV29-1 and TRBJ1-1; D remains unclear. With 1 base removed from V and 4 bases from J, the gap between germline ends came to 10 bases. The CDR3 extends over 13 amino acids. The germline V gene encodes CDR1 SQVTM and CDR2 ANQGSEA. The CDR3 DNA reads TGCAGCGTTGAAGCTGGCGGAGGCACTGAAGCTTTCTTT. It encodes CSVEAGGGTEAFF.

The chain combines TRBV5-1 with TRBJ2-7; D remains unclear. The CDR3 has 13 residues. With 0 bases removed from V and 2 bases from J, the gap between germline ends came to 6 bases. The germline V gene has CDR1 SGHRS and CDR2 YFSETQ. The CDR3 sequence: CASSLDPPYEQYF. DNA of the CDR3: TGCGCCAGCAGCTTGGATCCCCCCTACGAGCAGTACTTC.

The V and J genes are TRBV6-5 and TRBJ2-2, with 9 bases lining up with TRBD1. The J segment lost 6 bases and the V segment lost 6 bases, leaving 5 bases of the junction unmatched. Per germline, CDR1 MNHEY and CDR2 SVGAGI. This CDR3 has 14 amino acids. This chain's CDR3 is CASSRDRVSGELFF. Here the CDR3 DNA reads TGTGCCAGCAGCAGGGACAGGGTATCCGGGGAGCTGTTTTTT.